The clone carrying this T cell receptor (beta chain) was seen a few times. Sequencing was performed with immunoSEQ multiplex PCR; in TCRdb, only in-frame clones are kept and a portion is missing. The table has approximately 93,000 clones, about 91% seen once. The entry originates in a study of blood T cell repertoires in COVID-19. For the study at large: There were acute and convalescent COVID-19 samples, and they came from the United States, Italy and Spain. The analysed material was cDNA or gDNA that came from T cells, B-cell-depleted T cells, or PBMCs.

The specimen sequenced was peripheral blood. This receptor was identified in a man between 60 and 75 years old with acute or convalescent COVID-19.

CDR3 nucleotide sequence: TGTGCCAGTAGTATAGAGGAGGGGCGAAGTACTGAAGCTTTCTTT. Translated, it gives CASSIEEGRSTEAFF. The chain recombines TRBV19 with TRBJ1-1; possibly TRBD1 for D (5 bases). The CDR3 is made up of 15 amino acids. V lost 0 bases and J lost 5, with 13 bases in between. Germline CDR1 LNHDA, CDR2 SQIVND (reference sequence).